This entry features one T cell receptor beta chain sequence. The data were obtained in a study of blood T cell repertoires in COVID-19. Method: immunoSEQ multiplex PCR; TCRdb's copy keeps in-frame clones and lacks some. The data contain more than 250,000 clones, roughly 80% of them singletons. The germline V and J ends were trimmed by 0 bases and 6 bases, with 17 bases remaining between them. CDR1 is SGHNT, CDR2 YYREEE, per germline (reference sequence). This CDR3 has 16 residues. This sequence joins TRBV5-4 and TRBJ2-3; D is perhaps TRBD2 (6 bases). This sequence originates from a man aged 40-49 years who had been exposed to COVID-19. Sample: PBMCs or T cells enriched from blood (not recorded which). The CDR3 protein is CASSLGGTRFRDTQYF. The CDR3 DNA sequence: TGTGCCAGCAGCTTGGGAGGGACTCGATTCCGGGATACGCAGTATTTT.